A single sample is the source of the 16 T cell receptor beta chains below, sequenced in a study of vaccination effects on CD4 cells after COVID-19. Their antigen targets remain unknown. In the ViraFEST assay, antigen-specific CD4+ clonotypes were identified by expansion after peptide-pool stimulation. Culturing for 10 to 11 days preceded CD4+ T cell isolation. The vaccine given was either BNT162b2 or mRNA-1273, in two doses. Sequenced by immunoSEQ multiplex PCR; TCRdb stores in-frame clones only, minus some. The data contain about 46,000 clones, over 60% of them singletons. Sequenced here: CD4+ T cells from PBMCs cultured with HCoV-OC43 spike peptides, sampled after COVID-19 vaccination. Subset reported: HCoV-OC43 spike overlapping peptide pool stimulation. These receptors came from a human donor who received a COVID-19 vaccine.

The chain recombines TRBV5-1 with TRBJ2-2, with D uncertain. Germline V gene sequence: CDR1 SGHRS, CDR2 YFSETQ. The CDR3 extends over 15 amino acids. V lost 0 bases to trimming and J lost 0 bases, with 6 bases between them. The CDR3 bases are TGCGCCAGCAGCTTGGAGACAACGAACACCGGGGAGCTGTTTTTT. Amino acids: CASSLETTNTGELFF. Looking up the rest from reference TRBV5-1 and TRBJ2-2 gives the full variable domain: KAGVTQTPRYLIKTRGQQVTLSCSPISGHRSVSWYQQTPGQGLQFLFEYFSETQRNKGNFPGRFSGRQFSNSRSEMNVSTLELGDSALYLCASSLETTNTGELFFGEGSRLTVL.

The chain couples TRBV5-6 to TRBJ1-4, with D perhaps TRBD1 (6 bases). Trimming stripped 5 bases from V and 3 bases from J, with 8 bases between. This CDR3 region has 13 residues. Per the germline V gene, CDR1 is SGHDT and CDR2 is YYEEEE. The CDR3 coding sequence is TGTGCCAGCAGGGGGGCGCCTAATGAAAAACTGTTTTTT. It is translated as CASRGAPNEKLFF.

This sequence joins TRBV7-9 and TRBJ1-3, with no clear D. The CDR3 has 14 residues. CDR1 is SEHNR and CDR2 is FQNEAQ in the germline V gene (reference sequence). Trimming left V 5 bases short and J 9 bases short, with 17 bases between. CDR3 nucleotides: TGTGCCAGCAGCCCTAGGGCGGCCGCCGGCACCATATATTTT. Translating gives CASSPRAAAGTIYF.

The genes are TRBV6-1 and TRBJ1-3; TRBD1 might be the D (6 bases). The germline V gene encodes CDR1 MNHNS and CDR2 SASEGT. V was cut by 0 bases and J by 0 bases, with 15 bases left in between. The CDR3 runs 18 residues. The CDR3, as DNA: TGTGCCAGCAGTGAAGCGTCCCCCACAGGGTACTCTGGAAACACCATATATTTT. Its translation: CASSEASPTGYSGNTIYF.

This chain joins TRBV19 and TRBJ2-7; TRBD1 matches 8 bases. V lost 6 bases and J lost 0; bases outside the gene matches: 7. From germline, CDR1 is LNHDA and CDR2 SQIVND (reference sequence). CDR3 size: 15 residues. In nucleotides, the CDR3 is TGTGCCAGTAGCCTATCCGGGACAGGCTCCTACGAGCAGTACTTC. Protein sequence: CASSLSGTGSYEQYF.

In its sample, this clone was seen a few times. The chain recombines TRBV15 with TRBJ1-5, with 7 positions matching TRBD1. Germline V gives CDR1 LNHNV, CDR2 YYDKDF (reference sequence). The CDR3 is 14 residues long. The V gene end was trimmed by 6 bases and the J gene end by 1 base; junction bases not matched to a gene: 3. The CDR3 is CATRTGASNQPQHF. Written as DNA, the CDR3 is TGTGCCACCAGAACAGGGGCCAGCAATCAGCCCCAGCATTTT.

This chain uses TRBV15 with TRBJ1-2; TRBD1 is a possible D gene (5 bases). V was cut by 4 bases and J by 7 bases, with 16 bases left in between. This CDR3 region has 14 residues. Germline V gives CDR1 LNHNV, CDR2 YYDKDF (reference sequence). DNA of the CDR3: TGTGCCACCAGCATTCCGGGACGGTTTAGTGGCTACACCTTC. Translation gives CATSIPGRFSGYTF. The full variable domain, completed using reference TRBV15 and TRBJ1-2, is DAMVIQNPRYQVTQFGKPVTLSCSQTLNHNVMYWYQQKSSQAPKLLFHYYDKDFNNEADTPDNFQSRRPNTSFCFLDIRSPGLGDTAMYLCATSIPGRFSGYTFGSGTRLTVV.

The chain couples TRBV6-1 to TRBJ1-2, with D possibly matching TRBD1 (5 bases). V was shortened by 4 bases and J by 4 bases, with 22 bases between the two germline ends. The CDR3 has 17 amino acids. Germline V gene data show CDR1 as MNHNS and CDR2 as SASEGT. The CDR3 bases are TGTGCCAGCAGTGCACAATCGGGGGAAGGGTTTCGCTATGGCTACACCTTC. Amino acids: CASSAQSGEGFRYGYTF.

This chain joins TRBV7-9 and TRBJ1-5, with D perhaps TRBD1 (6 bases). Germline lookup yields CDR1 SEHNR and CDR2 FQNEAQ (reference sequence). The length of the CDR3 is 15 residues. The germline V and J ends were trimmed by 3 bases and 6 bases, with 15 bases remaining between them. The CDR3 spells CASSLAGGSSQPQHF. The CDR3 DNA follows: TGTGCCAGCAGCTTGGCGGGGGGCTCCAGTCAGCCCCAGCATTTT.

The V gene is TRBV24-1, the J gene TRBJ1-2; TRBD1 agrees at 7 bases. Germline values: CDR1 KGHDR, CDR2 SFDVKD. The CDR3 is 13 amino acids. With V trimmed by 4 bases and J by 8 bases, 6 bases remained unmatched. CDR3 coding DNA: TGTGCCACCAGTGACGGTGACAGGGTGGGCTACACCTTC. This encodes CATSDGDRVGYTF.

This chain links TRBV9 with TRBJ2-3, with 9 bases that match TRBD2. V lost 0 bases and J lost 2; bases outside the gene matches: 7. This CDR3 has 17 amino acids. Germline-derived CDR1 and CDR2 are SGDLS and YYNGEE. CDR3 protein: CASSVARVAGATDTQYF. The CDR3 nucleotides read TGTGCCAGCAGCGTAGCCCGAGTAGCGGGGGCCACAGATACGCAGTATTTT.

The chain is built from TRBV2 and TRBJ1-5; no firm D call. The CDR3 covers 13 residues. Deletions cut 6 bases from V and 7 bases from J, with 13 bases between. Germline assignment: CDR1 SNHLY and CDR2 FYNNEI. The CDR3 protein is CASRIGERQPQHF. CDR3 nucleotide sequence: TGTGCCAGCAGGATCGGAGAGCGGCAGCCCCAGCATTTT.

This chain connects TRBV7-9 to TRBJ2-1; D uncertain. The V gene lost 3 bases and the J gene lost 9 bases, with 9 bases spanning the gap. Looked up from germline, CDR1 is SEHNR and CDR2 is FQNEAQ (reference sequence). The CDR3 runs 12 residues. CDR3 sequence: CASSFLRTEQFF. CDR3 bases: TGTGCCAGCAGCTTTCTCCGGACTGAGCAGTTCTTC.

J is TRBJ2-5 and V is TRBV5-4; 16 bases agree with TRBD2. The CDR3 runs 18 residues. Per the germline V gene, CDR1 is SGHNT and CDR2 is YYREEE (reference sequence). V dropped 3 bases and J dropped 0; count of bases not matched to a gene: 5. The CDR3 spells CASSSGTSGRANQETQYF. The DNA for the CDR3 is TGTGCCAGCAGCTCTGGGACTAGCGGGAGGGCCAACCAAGAGACCCAGTACTTC.

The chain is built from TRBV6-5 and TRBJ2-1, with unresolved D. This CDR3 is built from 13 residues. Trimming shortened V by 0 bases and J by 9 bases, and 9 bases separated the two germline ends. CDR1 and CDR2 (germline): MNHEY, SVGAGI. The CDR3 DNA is TGTGCCAGCAGTTACTCGAGTTACGGTGAGCAGTTCTTC. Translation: CASSYSSYGEQFF.

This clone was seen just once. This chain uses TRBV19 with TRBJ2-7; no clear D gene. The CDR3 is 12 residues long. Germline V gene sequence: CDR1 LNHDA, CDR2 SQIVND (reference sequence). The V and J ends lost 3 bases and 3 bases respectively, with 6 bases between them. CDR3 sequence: CASSIGSYEQYF. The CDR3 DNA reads TGTGCCAGTAGTATCGGAAGCTACGAGCAGTACTTC.